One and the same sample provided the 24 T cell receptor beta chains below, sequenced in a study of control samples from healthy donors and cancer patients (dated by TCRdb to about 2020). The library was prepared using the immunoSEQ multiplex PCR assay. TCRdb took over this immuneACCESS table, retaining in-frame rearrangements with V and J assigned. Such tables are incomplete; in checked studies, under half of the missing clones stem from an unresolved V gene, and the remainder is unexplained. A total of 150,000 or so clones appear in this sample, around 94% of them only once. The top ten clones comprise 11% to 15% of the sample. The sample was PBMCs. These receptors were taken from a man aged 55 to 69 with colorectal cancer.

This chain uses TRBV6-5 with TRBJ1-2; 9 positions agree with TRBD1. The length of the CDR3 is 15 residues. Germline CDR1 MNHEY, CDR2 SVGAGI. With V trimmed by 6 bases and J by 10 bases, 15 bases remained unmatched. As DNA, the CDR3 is TGTGCCAGCAGGTCACCGGGACAGGGTCGTGTTGACTACACCTTC. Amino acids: CASRSPGQGRVDYTF.

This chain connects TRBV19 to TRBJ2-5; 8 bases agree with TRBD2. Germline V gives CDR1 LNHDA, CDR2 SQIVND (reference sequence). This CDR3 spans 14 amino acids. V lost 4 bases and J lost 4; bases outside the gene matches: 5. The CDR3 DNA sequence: TGTGCCAGTAGTAACAGTCTAGCGGGAGAGACCCAGTACTTC. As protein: CASSNSLAGETQYF.

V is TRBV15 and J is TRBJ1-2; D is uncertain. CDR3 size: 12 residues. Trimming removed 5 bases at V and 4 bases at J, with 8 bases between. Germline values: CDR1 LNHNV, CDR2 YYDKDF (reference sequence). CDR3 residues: CATSLDSYGYTF. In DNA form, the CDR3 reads TGTGCCACCAGCCTTGACTCCTATGGCTACACCTTC.

The CDR3, as DNA: TGTGCCAGTAGTATGGACGGGCTGGATTCCTATGGCTACACCTTC. Translation gives CASSMDGLDSYGYTF. The chain joins TRBV19 to TRBJ1-2; D remains ambiguous. Germline assignment: CDR1 LNHDA and CDR2 SQIVND (reference sequence). V lost 3 bases and J 4 bases, leaving 15 bases between the germline ends. This CDR3 spans 15 amino acids.

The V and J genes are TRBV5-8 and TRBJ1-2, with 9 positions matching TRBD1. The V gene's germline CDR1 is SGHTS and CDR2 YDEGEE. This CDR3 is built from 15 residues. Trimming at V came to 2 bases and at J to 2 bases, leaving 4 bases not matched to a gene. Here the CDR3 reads CASSFRDRANYGYTF. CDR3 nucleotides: TGTGCCAGCAGCTTCCGGGACAGGGCAAACTATGGCTACACCTTC. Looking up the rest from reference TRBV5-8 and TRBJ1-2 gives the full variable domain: EAGVTQSPTHLIKTRGQQATLRCSPISGHTSVYWYQQALGLGLQFLLWYDEGEERNRGNFPPRFSGRQFPNYSSELNVNALELEDSALYLCASSFRDRANYGYTFGSGTRLTVV.

The CDR3, as DNA: TGTGCCAGCAGCTTAACCGGGACTAGCGGGGAGGGTCAGTACTTC. This codes for CASSLTGTSGEGQYF. The chain joins TRBV11-2 to TRBJ2-5; 13 bases match TRBD2. The CDR3 sequence is 15 residues long. The V segment lost 2 bases and the J segment 11 bases; nucleotides outside the gene matches: 8. Looked up from germline, CDR1 is SGHAT and CDR2 is FQNNGV.

In nucleotides, the CDR3 is TGCGCCAGCAGTTTATCGACAGGGCGGACGGGATGGAGCAATCAGCCCCAGCATTTT. It is translated as CASSLSTGRTGWSNQPQHF. The rearrangement uses TRBV10-2 and TRBJ1-5, with 7 nucleotides matching TRBD1. V shed 5 bases and J 1 base; nucleotides not matched to a gene: 17. Germline CDR1 reads WSHSY; CDR2 reads SAAADI. This CDR3 has 19 residues.

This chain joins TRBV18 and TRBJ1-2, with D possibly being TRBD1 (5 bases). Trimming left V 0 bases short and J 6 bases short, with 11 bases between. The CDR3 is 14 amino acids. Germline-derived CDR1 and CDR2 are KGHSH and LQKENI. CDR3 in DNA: TGTGCCAGCTCACCACCTGGGGGAGTGAATGGCTACACCTTC. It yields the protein CASSPPGGVNGYTF.

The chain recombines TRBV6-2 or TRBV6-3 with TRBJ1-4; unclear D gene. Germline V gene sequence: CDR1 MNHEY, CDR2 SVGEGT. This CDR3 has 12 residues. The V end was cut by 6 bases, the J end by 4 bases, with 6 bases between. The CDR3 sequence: CASSRLNEKLFF. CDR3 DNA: TGTGCCAGCAGCCGACTTAATGAAAAACTGTTTTTT.

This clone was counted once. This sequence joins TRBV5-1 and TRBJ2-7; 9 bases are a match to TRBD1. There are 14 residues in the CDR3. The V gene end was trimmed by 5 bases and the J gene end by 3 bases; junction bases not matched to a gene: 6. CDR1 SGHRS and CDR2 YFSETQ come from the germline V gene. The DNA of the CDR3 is TGCGCCAGCAGACTACAGGGGGCCGACTACGAGCAGTACTTC. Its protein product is CASRLQGADYEQYF.

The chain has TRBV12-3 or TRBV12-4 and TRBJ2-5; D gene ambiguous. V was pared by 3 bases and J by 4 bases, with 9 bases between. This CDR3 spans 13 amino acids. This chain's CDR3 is CASSLRWGETQYF. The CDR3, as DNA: TGTGCCAGCAGTTTGAGATGGGGAGAGACCCAGTACTTC.

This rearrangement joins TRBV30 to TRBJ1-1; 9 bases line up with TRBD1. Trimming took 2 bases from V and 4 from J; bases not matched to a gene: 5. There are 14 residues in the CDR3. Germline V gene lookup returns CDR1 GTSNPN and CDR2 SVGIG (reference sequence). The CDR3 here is CAWSSGQGGTEAFF. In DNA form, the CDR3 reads TGTGCCTGGAGTTCGGGACAGGGAGGCACTGAAGCTTTCTTT.

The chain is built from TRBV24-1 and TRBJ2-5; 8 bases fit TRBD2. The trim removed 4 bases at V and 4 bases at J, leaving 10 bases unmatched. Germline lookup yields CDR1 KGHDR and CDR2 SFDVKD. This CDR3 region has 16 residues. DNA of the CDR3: TGTGCCACCAGTGAACCCGAGGCGGGGGGCGCAGAGACCCAGTACTTC. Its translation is CATSEPEAGGAETQYF.

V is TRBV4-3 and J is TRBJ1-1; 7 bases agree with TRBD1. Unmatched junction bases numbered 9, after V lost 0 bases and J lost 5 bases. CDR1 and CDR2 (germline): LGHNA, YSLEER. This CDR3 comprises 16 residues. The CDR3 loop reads CASSQEMDRPRTEAFF. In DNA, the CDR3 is TGCGCCAGCAGCCAAGAAATGGACAGGCCGAGAACTGAAGCTTTCTTT.

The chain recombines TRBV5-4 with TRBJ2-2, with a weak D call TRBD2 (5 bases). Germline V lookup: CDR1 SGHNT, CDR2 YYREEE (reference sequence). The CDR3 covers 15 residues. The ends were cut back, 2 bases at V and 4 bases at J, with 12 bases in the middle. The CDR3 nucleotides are TGTGCCAGCAGCTTTTCGCTAGCTGGCACCGGGGAGCTGTTTTTT. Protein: CASSFSLAGTGELFF.

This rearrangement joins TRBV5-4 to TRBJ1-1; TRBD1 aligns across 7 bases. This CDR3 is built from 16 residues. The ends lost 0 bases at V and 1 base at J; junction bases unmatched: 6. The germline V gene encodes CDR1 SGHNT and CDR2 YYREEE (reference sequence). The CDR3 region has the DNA TGTGCCAGCAGCTTGGCCCGTGGACAGGAGAACACTGAAGCTTTCTTT. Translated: CASSLARGQENTEAFF.

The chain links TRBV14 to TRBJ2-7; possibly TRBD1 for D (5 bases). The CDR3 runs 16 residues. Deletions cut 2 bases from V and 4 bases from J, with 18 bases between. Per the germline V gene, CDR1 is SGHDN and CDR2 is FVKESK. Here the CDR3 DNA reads TGTGCCAGCAGCCAATTGCAGGGCCCCTCCTCGTACGAGCAGTACTTC. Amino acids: CASSQLQGPSSYEQYF.

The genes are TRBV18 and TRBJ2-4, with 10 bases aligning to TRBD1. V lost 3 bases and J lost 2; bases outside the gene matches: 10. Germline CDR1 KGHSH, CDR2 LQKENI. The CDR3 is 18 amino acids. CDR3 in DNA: TGTGCCAGCTCACCTCCGACCGGGACAGGGGAGACCAAAAACATTCAGTACTTC. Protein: CASSPPTGTGETKNIQYF. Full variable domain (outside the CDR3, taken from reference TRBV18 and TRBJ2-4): NAGVMQNPRHLVRRRGQEARLRCSPMKGHSHVYWYRQLPEEGLKFMVYLQKENIIDESGMPKERFSAEFPKEGPSILRIQQVVRGDSAAYFCASSPPTGTGETKNIQYFGAGTRLSVL.

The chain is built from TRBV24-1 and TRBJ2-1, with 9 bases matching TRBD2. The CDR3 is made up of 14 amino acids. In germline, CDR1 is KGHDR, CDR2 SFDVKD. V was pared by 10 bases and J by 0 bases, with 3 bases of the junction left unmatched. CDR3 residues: CATSGGPSYNEQFF. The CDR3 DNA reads TGTGCCACTAGCGGGGGCCCCTCCTACAATGAGCAGTTCTTC.

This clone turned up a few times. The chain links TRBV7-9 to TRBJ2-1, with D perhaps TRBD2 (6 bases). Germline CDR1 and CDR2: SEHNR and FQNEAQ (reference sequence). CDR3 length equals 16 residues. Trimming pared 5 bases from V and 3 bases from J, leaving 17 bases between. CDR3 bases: TGTGCCAGCAGCCCAGTGGGGGGACCGAACTACAATGAGCAGTTCTTC. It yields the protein CASSPVGGPNYNEQFF.

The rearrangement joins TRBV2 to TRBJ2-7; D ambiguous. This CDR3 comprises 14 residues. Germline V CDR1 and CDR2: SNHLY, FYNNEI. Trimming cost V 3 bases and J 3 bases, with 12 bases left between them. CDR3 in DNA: TGTGCCAGCAGTGAGGATCGGTGGGGCTACGAGCAGTACTTC. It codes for CASSEDRWGYEQYF.

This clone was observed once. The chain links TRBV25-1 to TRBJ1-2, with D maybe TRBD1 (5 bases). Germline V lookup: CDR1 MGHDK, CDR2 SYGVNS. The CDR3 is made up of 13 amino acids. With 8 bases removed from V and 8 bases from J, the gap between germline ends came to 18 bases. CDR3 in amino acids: CASPEKQVCGYTF. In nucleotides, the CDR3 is TGTGCCAGCCCAGAGAAACAGGTTTGCGGCTACACCTTC.

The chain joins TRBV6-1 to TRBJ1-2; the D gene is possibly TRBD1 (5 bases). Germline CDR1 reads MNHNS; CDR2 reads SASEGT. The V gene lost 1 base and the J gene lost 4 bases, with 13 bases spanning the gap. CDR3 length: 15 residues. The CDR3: CASSEGGTAVYGYTF. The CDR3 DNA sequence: TGTGCCAGCAGTGAAGGTGGGACGGCCGTCTATGGCTACACCTTC.

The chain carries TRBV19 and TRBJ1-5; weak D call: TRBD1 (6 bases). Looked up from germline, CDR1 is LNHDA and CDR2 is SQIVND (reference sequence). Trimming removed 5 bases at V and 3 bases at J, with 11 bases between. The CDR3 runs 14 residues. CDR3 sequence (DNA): TGTGCCAGTAGTGGAGGGGGAGTCAATCAGCCCCAGCATTTT. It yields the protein CASSGGGVNQPQHF.